This T cell receptor (beta chain) stems from a study of CD8+ T cells in alopecia areata. Study details: In an open-label trial, patients got 5 to 10 mg tofacitinib twice daily.

Collected material from alopecia areata patients comprised lesional scalp punch biopsies and peripheral blood. After isolation, RNA underwent reverse transcription to generate cDNA as the sequencing template. The table came from immunoSEQ multiplex PCR; TCRdb's copy has only in-frame clones and leaves some out. The sample holds 10,000 to 15,000 clones, approximately 53% seen once. CDR3 length equals 16 residues. J was trimmed by 7 bases and V by 4 bases; bases with no gene match: 4. The V gene's germline CDR1 is WNHNN and CDR2 SYGVQD (reference sequence). This TCR was recovered from a human donor with alopecia areata. The sequencing input was skin. The rearrangement links TRBV10-1 to TRBJ2-1; 16 nucleotides align to TRBD2. This CDR3 is CASSVGTSGRGNEQFF. The CDR3 DNA reads TGCGCCAGCAGTGTAGGGACTAGCGGGAGGGGGAATGAGCAGTTCTTC.